The clone carrying this T cell receptor beta chain was picked up many times. Its matching antigen is unknown. These data come from a study of T cells in Graves' hyperthyroidism and ophthalmopathy. Study context: The initial diagnosis was the point when peripheral blood was collected, ahead of any treatment.

The study, taken as a whole, reports: Researchers found most expanded thyroid clonotypes above 0.001 in blood as well.

It was RNA transcripts that yielded the amplified TCR beta CDR3 regions. The TCR CDR3 was amplified in a first-round RT-PCR using the HTBI primer set. MiXCR, run by TCRdb on the multiplex PCR reads, gives a single entry per CDR3 protein. The sample yields over 500,000 distinct CDR3 sequences, roughly 15% seen once. The CDR3 has 13 residues. Trimming removed 6 bases at V and 2 bases at J, with 12 bases between. Germline V CDR1 and CDR2: DFQATT, SNEGSKA (reference sequence). This chain joins TRBV20-1 and TRBJ2-3; D remains ambiguous. This sequence originates from a woman aged 25 to 39 with Graves' ophthalmopathy. Sequencing was performed on blood. The DNA of the CDR3 is TGCAGTGCCAACAGACTTGCCACAGATACGCAGTATTTT. It yields the protein CSANRLATDTQYF.